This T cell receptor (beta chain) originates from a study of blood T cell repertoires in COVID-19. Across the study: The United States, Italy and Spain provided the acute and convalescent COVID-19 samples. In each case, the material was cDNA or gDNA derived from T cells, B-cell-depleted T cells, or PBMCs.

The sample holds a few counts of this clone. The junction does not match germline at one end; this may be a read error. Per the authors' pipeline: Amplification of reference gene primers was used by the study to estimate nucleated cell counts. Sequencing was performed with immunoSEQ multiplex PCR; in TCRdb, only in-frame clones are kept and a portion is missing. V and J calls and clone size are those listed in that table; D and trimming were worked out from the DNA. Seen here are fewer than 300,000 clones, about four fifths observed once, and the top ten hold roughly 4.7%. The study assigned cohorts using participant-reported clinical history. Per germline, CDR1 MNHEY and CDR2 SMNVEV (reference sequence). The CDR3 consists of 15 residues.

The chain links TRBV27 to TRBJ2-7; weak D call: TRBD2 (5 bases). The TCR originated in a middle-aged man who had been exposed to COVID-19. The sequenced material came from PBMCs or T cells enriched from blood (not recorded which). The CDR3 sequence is CASSISALGSYEQYF. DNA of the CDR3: TGTGCCAGCAGTATATCCGCACTAGGCTCCTACGAGCAGTACTTC.